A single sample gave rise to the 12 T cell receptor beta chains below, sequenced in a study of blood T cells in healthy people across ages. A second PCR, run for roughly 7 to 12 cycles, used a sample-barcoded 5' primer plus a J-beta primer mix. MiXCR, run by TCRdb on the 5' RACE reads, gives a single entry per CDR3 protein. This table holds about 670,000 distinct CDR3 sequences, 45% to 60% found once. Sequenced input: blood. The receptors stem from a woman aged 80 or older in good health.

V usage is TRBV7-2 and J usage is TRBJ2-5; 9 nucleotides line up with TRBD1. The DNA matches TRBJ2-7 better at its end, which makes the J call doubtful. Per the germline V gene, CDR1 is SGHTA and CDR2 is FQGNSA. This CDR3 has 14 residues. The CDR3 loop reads CASIGQGTGGEQYF. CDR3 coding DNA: TGTGCCAGCATCGGACAGGGGACGGGGGGCGAGCAGTACTTC.

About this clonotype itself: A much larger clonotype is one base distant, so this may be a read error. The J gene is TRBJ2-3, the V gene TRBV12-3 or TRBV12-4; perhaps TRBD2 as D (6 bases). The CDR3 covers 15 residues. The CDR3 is CASSSLGGSTDMQYF. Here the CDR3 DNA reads TGTGCCAGCAGTTCATTGGGGGGTAGCACAGATATGCAGTATTTT.

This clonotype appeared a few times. The CDR3 DNA is TGTGCCAGCAGCTTAACACGGACAGGGGGCATGGGCCCGATTGGCTACACCTTC. This translates into CASSLTRTGGMGPIGYTF. The chain couples TRBV7-3 to TRBJ1-2; 11 nucleotides line up with TRBD1. The CDR3 consists of 18 residues. Germline V gene data show CDR1 as SGHTA and CDR2 as FQGTGA. Trimming cost V 0 bases and J 7 bases; bases outside gene matches: 13.

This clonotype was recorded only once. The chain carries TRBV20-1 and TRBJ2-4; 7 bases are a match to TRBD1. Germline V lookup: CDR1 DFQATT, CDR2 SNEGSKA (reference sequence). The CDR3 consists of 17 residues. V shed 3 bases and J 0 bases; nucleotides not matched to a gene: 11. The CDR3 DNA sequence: TGCAGTGCTAGCGACAGGGCCGGCCCAGTAGCCAAAAACATTCAGTACTTC. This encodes CSASDRAGPVAKNIQYF.

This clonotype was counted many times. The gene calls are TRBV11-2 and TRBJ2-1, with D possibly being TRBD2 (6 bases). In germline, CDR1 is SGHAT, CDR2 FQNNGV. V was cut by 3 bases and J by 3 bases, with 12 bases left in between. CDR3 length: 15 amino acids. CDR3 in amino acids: CASSLGGLFYNEQFF. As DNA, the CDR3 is TGTGCCAGCAGCTTGGGGGGACTCTTCTACAATGAGCAGTTCTTC.

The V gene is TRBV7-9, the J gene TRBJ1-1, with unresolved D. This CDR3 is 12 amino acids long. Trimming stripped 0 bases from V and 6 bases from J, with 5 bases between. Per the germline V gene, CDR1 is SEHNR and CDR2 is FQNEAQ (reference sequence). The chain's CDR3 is CASSLARAEAFF. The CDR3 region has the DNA TGTGCCAGCAGCTTAGCCCGGGCTGAAGCTTTCTTT.

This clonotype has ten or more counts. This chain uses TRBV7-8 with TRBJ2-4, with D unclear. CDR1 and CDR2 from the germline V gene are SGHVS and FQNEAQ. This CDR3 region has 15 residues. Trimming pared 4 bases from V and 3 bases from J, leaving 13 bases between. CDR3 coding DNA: TGTGCCAGCAGCTCAGGTGGAACGAACAAAAACATTCAGTACTTC. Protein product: CASSSGGTNKNIQYF.

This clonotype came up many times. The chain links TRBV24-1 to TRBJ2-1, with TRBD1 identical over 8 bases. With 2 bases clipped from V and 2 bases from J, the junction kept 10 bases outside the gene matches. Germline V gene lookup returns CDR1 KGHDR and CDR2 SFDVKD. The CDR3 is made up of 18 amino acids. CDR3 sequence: CATSDSPAETGAYNEQFF. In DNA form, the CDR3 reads TGTGCCACCAGTGATTCCCCCGCCGAGACAGGGGCCTACAATGAGCAGTTCTTC.

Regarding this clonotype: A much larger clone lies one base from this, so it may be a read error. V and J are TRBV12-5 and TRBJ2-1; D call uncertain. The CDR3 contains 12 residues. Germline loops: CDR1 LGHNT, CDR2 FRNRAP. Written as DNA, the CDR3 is TGTGCTAATGGTTTGGTACACAATGAGCAGTTCTTC. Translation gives CANGLVHNEQFF. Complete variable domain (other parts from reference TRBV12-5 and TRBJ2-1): DARVTQTPRHKVTEMGQEVTMRCQPILGHNTVFWYRQTMMQGLELLAYFRNRAPLDDSGMPKDRFSAEMPDATLATLKIQPSEPRDSAVYFCANGLVHNEQFFGPGTRLTVL.

The CDR3 loop reads CASSPRTRYNEQFF. In DNA form, the CDR3 reads TGTGCCAGCAGCCCCCGGACTAGATACAATGAGCAGTTCTTC. The chain recombines TRBV3-1 with TRBJ2-1; 7 bases are a match to TRBD2. This CDR3 has 14 amino acids. Germline values: CDR1 LGHDT, CDR2 YNNKEL (reference sequence). V shed 4 bases and J 4 bases; nucleotides not matched to a gene: 4.

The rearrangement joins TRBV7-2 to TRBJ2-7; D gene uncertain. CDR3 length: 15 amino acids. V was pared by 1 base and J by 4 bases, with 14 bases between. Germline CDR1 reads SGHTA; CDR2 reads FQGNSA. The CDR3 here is CASSLGAVSPYEQYF. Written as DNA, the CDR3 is TGTGCCAGCAGCTTAGGGGCAGTCAGCCCGTACGAGCAGTACTTC.

CDR3 nucleotides: TGTGCCAGCAGCTTAGACCTCATGACAAGTCAAGAGACCCAGTACTTC. It encodes CASSLDLMTSQETQYF. V and J are TRBV11-2 and TRBJ2-7; D remains unclear. The assigned J gene may be wrong: the sequence end matches TRBJ2-5 better. The CDR3 is 16 amino acids. Germline values: CDR1 SGHAT, CDR2 FQNNGV.